The clone carrying this TCR beta chain has just a few counts. What it binds is unknown. Germline CDR1 is SGHTA and CDR2 is FQGNSA. This CDR3 is built from 15 residues. Trimming stripped 2 bases from V and 6 bases from J, with 13 bases between. MiXCR, applied by TCRdb to the RT-PCR reads, yields one record per CDR3 protein. The sample has around 580,000 distinct CDR3 sequences; 12% to 15% are singletons. This sample is drawn from a study of response to subunit inactivated influenza vaccine. Overall study findings and caveats: A suggestion made by the authors is that each seasonal influenza vaccination recruits few new T cells.

Sample: PBMCs from blood, taken 11 to 12 days after vaccination. This TCR was sampled from a man in his fifties who received an inactivated influenza vaccine. The V call is TRBV7-2, the J call TRBJ2-2; D not resolved. The CDR3: CASSLQFGTAGELFF. The CDR3 DNA sequence: TGTGCCAGCAGCTTACAGTTCGGTACAGCCGGGGAGCTGTTTTTT. Full variable domain (outside the CDR3, taken from reference TRBV7-2 and TRBJ2-2): GAGVSQSPSNKVTEKGKDVELRCDPISGHTALYWYRQSLGQGLEFLIYFQGNSAPDKSGLPSDRFSAERTGGSVSTLTIQRTQQEDSAVYLCASSLQFGTAGELFFGEGSRLTVL.